This paragraph reports one T cell receptor (beta chain). TCRdb's copy holds only in-frame clones and misses some; the assay was immunoSEQ multiplex PCR. Among some 190,000 clones listed, 80% were seen once. The data are from a study of blood T cell repertoires in COVID-19. Turning to the study itself: Acute and convalescent COVID-19 samples came from the United States, Italy and Spain.

This CDR3 contains 14 residues. Germline assignment: CDR1 SEHNR and CDR2 FQNEAQ (reference sequence). The V gene end was trimmed by 5 bases and the J gene end by 3 bases; junction bases not matched to a gene: 3. Participants had their cohort set by participant-reported clinical history. A case of COVID-19 had been met by exposed participants within 2 weeks before study entry. The specimen was PBMCs or T cells enriched from blood (not recorded which). The rearrangement links TRBV7-9 to TRBJ2-7; TRBD2 matches at 11 bases. The clonotype was recovered from a man aged 55 to 70 who had been exposed to COVID-19. CDR3 in DNA: TGTGCCAGCAGCCTGACTAGCGGGGTCTACGAGCAGTACTTC. Its translation is CASSLTSGVYEQYF.